This T cell receptor beta chain is from a study of blood T cell repertoires in COVID-19. Study details: T cells, B-cell-depleted T cells, or PBMCs supplied cDNA or gDNA.

The CDR3 length is 15 residues. The ends were cut back, 5 bases at V and 3 bases at J, with 16 bases in the middle. Per the germline V gene, CDR1 is MNHEY and CDR2 is SVGAGI. Per the original data handling: Quantification of nucleated cells was approximated via reference gene primer amplification. Repertoires were generated with immunoSEQ multiplex PCR, while TCRdb's copy carries only in-frame clones and drops some. That table supplies the V and J calls and clone size; D and trimming were determined from the DNA. The sample records roughly 200,000 clones, 78% being singletons. Source material: peripheral blood. The sequence was collected from a woman older than 75 with active or convalescent COVID-19. The V gene is TRBV6-5, the J gene TRBJ1-1; D not certain. CDR3 residues: CASSPRRKRDTEAFF. CDR3 DNA: TGTGCCAGCAGTCCCCGGAGGAAGAGGGACACTGAAGCTTTCTTT.